Listed here is a single T cell receptor (beta chain). The antigen is undetermined. Sorted populations were all over 95% pure. The source of the sample is a study of beta chain features in type 1 diabetes. Overall study context: Comparable age, gender and cell yields were observed in patients relative to healthy donors.

Study results and caveats: For Type 1 diabetes patients, all four CD4+ subsets carried TCRB CDR3s that were moderately but significantly shorter.

Expressed TCRB transcripts were sequenced after all isolated RNA was converted to cDNA. Generated by immunoSEQ multiplex PCR, the TCRdb table keeps only in-frame clones and is missing some. The top ten hold around 0.45% of the sample, which has 310,000 or so clones, roughly 8% seen once. Germline-derived CDR1 and CDR2 are SGHRS and YFSETQ. The CDR3 length is 14 residues. The germline V and J ends were trimmed by 1 base and 5 bases, with 13 bases remaining between them. This rearrangement joins TRBV5-1 to TRBJ2-7; tentative D call: TRBD1 (5 bases). The sample taken for sequencing was central memory CD4+ T cells from blood. The sequence derives from a woman aged 18 to 35 in good health. CDR3 DNA: TGCGCCAGCAGCTTGAATGGGGCTGTAGACGAGCAGTACTTC. Amino acid sequence: CASSLNGAVDEQYF.